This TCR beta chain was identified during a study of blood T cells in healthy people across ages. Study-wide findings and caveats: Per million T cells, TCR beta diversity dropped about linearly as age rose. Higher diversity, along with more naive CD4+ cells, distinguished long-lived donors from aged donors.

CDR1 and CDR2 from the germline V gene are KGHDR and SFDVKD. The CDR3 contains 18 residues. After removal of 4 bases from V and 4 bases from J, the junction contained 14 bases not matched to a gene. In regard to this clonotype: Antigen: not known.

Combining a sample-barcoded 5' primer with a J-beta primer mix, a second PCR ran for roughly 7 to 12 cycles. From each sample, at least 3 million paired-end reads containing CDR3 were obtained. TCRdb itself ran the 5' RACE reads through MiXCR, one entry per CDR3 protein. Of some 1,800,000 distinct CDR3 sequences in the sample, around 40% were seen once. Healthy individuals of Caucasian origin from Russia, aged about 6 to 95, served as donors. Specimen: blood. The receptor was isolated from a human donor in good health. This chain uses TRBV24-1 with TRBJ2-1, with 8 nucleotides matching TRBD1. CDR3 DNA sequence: TGTGCCACCAGTGACTATGAAACCGGGACAGGAGGTTACAATGAGCAGTTCTTC. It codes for CATSDYETGTGGYNEQFF.